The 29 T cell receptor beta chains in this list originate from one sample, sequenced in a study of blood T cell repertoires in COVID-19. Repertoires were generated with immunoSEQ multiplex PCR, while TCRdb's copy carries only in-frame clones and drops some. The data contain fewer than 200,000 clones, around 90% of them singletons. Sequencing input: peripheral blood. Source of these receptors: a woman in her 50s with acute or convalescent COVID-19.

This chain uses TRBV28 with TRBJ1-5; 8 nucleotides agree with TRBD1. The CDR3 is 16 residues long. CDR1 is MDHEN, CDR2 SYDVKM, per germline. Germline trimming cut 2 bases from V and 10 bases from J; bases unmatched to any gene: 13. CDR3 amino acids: CASSLRQGAPLKPQHF. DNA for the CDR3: TGTGCCAGCAGTTTACGGCAGGGGGCTCCTTTGAAACCCCAGCATTTT.

The CDR3 DNA reads as TGTGCCAGCAGCCTTCCGGGACTAGCGGGAGGGGCGGGAGAGACCCAGTACTTC. It specifies CASSLPGLAGGAGETQYF. This chain uses TRBV3-1 (or the pseudogene TRBV3-2) with TRBJ2-5, with 16 bases matching TRBD2. V gave up 4 bases and J gave up 4 bases; unmatched junction bases: 9. The germline V gene encodes CDR1 LGHDT and CDR2 YNNKEL (reference sequence). This CDR3 has 18 amino acids.

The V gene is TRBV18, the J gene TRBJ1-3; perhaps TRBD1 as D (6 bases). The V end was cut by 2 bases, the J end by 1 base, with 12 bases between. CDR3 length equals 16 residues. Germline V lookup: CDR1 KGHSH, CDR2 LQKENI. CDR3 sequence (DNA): TGTGCCAGCTCACCAGGCGGAAGGGGGTCTGGAAACACCATATATTTT. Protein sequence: CASSPGGRGSGNTIYF.

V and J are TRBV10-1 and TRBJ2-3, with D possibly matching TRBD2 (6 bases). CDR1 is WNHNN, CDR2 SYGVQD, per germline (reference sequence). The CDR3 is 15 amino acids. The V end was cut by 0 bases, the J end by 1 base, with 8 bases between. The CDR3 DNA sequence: TGCGCCAGCAGTGAGTCCCGCGGGGGCACAGATACGCAGTATTTT. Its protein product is CASSESRGGTDTQYF.

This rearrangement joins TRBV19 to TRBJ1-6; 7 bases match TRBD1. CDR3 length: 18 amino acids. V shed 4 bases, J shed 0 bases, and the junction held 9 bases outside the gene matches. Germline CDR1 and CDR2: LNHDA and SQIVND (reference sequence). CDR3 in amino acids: CASSTPTGTGSYNSPLHF. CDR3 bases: TGTGCCAGTAGTACCCCGACAGGGACCGGCTCCTATAATTCACCCCTCCACTTT. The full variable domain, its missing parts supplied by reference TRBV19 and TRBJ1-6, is DGGITQSPKYLFRKEGQNVTLSCEQNLNHDAMYWYRQDPGQGLRLIYYSQIVNDFQKGDIAEGYSVSREKKESFPLTVTSAQKNPTAFYLCASSTPTGTGSYNSPLHFGNGTRLTVT.

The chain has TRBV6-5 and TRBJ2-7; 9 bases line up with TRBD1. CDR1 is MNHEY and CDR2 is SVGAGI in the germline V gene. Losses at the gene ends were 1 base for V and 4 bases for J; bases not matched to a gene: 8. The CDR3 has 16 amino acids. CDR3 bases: TGTGCCAGCAGTTACTTATCCGGGACAGGGATGTACGAGCAGTACTTC. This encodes CASSYLSGTGMYEQYF.

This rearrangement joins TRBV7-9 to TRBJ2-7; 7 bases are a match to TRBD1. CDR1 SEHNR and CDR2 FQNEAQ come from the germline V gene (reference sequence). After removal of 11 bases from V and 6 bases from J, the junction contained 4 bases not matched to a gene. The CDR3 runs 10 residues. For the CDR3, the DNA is TGTGCCGTTTCAGGGGGCGAGCAGTACTTC. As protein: CAVSGGEQYF.

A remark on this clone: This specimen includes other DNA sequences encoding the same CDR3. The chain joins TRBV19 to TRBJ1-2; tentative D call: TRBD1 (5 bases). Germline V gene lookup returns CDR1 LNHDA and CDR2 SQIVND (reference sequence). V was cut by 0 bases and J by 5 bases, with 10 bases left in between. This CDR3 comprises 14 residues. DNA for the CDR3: TGTGCCAGTAGTATAGATCGGGGGACGTATGGCTACACCTTC. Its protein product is CASSIDRGTYGYTF.

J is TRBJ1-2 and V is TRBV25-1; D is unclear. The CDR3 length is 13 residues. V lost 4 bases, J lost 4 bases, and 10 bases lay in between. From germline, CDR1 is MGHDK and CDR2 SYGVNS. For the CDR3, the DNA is TGTGCCAGCAGTGTTGACACCTTCTATGGCTACACCTTC. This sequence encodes CASSVDTFYGYTF.

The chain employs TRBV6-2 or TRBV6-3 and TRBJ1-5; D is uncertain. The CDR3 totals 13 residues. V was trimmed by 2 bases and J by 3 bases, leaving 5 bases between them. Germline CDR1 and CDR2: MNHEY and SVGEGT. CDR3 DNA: TGTGCCAGCAGTTACCCCTCCAATCAGCCCCAGCATTTT. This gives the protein CASSYPSNQPQHF.

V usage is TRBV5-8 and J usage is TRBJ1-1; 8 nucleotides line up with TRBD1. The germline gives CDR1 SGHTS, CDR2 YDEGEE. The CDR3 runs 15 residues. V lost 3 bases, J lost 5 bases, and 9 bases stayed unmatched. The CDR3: CASSSEGQGRTEAFF. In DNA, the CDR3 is TGTGCCAGCAGCTCAGAAGGACAGGGTCGGACTGAAGCTTTCTTT. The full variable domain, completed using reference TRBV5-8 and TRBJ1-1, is EAGVTQSPTHLIKTRGQQATLRCSPISGHTSVYWYQQALGLGLQFLLWYDEGEERNRGNFPPRFSGRQFPNYSSELNVNALELEDSALYLCASSSEGQGRTEAFFGQGTRLTVV.

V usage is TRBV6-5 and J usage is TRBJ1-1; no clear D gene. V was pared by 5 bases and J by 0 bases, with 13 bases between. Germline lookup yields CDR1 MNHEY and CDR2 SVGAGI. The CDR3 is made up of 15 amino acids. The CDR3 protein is CASSTGDTMNTEAFF. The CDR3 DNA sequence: TGTGCCAGCAGTACCGGGGATACCATGAACACTGAAGCTTTCTTT.

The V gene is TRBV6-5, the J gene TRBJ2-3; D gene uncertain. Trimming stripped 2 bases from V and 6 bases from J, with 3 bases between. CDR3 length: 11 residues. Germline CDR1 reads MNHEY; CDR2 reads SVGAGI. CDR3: CASSYRDTQYF. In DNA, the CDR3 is TGTGCCAGCAGTTACCGGGATACGCAGTATTTT.

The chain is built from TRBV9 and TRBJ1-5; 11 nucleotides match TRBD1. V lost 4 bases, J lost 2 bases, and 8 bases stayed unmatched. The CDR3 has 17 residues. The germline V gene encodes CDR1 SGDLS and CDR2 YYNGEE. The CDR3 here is CASSKGQGDSGNQPQHF. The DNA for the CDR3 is TGTGCCAGCAGCAAGGGACAGGGGGATAGTGGCAATCAGCCCCAGCATTTT.

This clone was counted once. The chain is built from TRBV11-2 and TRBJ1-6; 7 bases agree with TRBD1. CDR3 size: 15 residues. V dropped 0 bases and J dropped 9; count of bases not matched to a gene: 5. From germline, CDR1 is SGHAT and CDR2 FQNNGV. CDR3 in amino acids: CASSLETGKASPLHF. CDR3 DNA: TGTGCCAGCAGCTTAGAGACAGGGAAGGCTTCACCCCTCCACTTT.

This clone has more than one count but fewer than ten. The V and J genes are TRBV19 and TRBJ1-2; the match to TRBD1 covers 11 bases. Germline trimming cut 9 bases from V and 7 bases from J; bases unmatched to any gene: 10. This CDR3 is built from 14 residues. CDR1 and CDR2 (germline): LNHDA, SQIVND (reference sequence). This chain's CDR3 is CASLLGQGAFGYTF. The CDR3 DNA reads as TGTGCCAGCCTCCTAGGACAGGGGGCCTTTGGCTACACCTTC.

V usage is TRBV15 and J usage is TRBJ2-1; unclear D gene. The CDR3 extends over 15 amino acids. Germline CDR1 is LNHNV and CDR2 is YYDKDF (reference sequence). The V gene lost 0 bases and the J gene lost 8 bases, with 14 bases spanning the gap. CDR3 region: CATSRDPNRQDEQFF. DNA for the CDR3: TGTGCCACCAGCAGAGATCCAAACCGGCAGGATGAGCAGTTCTTC.

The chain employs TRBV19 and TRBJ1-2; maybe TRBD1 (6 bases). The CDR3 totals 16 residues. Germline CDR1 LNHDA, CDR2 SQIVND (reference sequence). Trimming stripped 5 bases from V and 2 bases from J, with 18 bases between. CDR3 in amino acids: CASSFYLGAGNYGYTF. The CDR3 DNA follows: TGTGCCAGTAGTTTCTACTTGGGGGCAGGGAACTATGGCTACACCTTC.

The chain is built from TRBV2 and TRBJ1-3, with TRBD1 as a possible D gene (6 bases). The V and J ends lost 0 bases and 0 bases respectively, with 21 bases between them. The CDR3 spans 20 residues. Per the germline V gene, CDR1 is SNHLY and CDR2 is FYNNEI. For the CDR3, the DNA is TGTGCCAGCAGTGAAGCGCTTATATCTCTTCGGACAGTCTCTGGAAACACCATATATTTT. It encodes CASSEALISLRTVSGNTIYF.

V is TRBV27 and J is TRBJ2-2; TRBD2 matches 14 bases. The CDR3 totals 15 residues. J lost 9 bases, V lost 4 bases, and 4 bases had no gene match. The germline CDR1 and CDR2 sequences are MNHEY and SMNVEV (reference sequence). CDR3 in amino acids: CASSSGTSGGRELFF. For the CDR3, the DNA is TGTGCCAGCAGTTCCGGGACTAGCGGGGGCAGGGAGCTGTTTTTT.

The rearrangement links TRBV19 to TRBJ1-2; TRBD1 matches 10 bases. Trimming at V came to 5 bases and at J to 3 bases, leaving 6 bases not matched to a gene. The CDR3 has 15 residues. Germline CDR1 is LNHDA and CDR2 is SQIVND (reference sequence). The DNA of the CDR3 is TGTGCCAGTAGTCCGAGACAGGGGGCAGACTATGGCTACACCTTC. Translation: CASSPRQGADYGYTF.

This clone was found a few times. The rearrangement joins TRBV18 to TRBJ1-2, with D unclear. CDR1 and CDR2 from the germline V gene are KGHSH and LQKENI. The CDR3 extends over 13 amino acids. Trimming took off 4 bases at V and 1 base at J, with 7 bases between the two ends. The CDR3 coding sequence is TGTGCCAGCTCACGAACAGATAACTATGGCTACACCTTC. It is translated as CASSRTDNYGYTF.

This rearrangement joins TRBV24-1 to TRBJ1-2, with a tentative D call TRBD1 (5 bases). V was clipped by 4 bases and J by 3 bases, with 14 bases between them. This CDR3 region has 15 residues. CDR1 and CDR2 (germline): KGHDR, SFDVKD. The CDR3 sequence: CATSDQTQGYYGYTF. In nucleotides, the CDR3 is TGTGCCACCAGTGACCAGACTCAGGGTTACTATGGCTACACCTTC.

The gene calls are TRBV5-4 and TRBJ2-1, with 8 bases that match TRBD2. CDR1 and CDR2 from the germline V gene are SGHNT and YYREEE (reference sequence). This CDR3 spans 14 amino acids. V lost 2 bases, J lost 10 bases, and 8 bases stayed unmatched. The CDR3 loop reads CASSFPAGDPEQFF. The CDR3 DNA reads TGTGCCAGCAGCTTCCCAGCGGGGGACCCCGAGCAGTTCTTC.

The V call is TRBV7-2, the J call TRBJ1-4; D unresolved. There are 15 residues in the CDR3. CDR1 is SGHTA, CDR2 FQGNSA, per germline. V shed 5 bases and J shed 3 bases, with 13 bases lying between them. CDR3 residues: CASSLLGRANEKLFF. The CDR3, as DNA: TGTGCCAGCAGCCTGCTGGGGAGGGCTAATGAAAAACTGTTTTTT.

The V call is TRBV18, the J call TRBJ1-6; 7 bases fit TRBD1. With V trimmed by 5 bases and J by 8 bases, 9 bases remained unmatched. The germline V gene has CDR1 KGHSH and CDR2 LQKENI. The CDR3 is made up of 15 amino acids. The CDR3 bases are TGTGCCAGCTCAATAACAGGGGTTTACGATTCACCCCTCCACTTT. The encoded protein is CASSITGVYDSPLHF.

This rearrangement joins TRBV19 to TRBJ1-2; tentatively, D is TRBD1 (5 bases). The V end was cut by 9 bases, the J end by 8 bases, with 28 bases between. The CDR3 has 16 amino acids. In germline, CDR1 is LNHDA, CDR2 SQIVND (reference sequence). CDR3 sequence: CASNSPSQGGYGGYTF. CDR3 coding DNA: TGTGCCAGCAACTCCCCTTCCCAGGGTGGTTATGGGGGCTACACCTTC.

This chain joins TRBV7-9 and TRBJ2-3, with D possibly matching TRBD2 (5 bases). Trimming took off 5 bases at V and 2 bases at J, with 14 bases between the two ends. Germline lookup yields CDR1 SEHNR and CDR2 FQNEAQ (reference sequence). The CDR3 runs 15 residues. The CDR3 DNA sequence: TGTGCCAGCAGCCCCTGGGAGCTCCTCACAGATACGCAGTATTTT. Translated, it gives CASSPWELLTDTQYF.

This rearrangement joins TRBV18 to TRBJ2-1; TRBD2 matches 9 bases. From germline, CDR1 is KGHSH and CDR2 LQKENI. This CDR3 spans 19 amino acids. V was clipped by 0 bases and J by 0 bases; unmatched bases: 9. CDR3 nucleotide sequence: TGTGCCAGCTCACCACCAAGGGGGCTAGCGGGGAGCTCCTACAATGAGCAGTTCTTC. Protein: CASSPPRGLAGSSYNEQFF. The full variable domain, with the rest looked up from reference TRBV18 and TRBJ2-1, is NAGVMQNPRHLVRRRGQEARLRCSPMKGHSHVYWYRQLPEEGLKFMVYLQKENIIDESGMPKERFSAEFPKEGPSILRIQQVVRGDSAAYFCASSPPRGLAGSSYNEQFFGPGTRLTVL.